This T cell receptor beta chain was captured in a study of blood T cells in healthy people across ages. Each sample gave at least 7 million isolated PBMCs. This clonotype was seen a handful of times. Relative to the germline gene, one junction end is altered; a read error may explain this. A second PCR of roughly 7 to 11 cycles used a sample-barcoded 5' primer and a J-beta primer mix. Via MiXCR, TCRdb re-called the 5' RACE reads, giving one row per CDR3 protein. The sample yields 750,000 or so distinct CDR3 sequences, roughly 25% seen once. CDR1 is SSHAT, CDR2 FNYEAQ, per germline (reference sequence). The CDR3 covers 16 residues. The sample was also reused in another study, on T cells of mothers and their children. According to that study: In each mother, TCR beta CDR3 reads exceeded 8 million; in each child, they numbered several million.

The J gene is TRBJ2-5, the V gene TRBV7-7; a weak D match, TRBD1 (7 bases). The receptor comes from a boy aged 5-17 years in good health. The specimen sequenced was blood. CDR3 DNA: TGTGCTAGCAGCGGAGGGGCAGGGGGTTTACAAGAGACCCAGTACTTC. Residues: CASSGGAGGLQETQYF.